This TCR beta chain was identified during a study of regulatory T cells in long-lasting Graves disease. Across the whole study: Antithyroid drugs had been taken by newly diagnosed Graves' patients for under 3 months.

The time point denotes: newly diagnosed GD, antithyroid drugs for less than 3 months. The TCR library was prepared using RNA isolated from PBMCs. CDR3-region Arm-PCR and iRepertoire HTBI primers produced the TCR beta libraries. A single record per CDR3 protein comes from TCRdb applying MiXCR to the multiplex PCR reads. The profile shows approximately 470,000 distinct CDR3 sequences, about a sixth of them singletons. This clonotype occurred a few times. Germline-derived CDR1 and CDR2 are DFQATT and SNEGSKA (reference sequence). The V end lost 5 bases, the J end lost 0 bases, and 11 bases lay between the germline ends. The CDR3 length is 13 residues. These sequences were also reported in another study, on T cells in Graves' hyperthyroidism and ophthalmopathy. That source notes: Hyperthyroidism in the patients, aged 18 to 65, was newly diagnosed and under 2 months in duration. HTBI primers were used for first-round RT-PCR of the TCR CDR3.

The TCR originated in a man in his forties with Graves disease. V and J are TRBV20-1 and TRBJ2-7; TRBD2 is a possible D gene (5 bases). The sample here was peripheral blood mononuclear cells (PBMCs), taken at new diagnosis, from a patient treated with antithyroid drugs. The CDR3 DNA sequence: TGCAGTGCTCCGGACTCTAACTCCTACGAGCAGTACTTC. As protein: CSAPDSNSYEQYF.